These 12 T cell receptor beta chains share one sample of origin, sequenced in a study of cytomegalovirus exposure and HLA in healthy donors (dated by TCRdb to 2017 to 2019). Library construction relied on the immunoSEQ multiplex PCR assay. The multiplex PCR relied on a mix of 60 forward primers for TCR Vbeta segments and 13 reverse primers for TCR Jbeta segments. Held by TCRdb, this immuneACCESS table contains in-frame sequences only and omits some clones. Under half of the omission traces to an unresolved V gene where checked; the cause of the rest is unknown. Within this sample are 100,000 to 140,000 clones, with around 76% of them counted one time only. In total, the top ten clones hold 2% to 3% of the sample. Specimen: PBMCs. The receptors here all came from a man aged 18 to 30 in good health and CMV-seronegative.

The table lists this clone with a few counts. The rearrangement links TRBV7-9 to TRBJ2-5; TRBD2 agrees at 11 bases. Germline V CDR1 and CDR2: SEHNR, FQNEAQ (reference sequence). Trimming at V came to 5 bases and at J to 2 bases, leaving 7 bases not matched to a gene. CDR3 length equals 16 residues. CDR3 sequence: CASSERLAGQQETQYF. The CDR3 nucleotides are TGTGCCAGCAGCGAAAGACTAGCGGGGCAGCAAGAGACCCAGTACTTC.

The chain uses TRBV19 and TRBJ2-2; TRBD2 might be the D (5 bases). V lost 4 bases and J 6 bases, leaving 12 bases between the germline ends. The CDR3 contains 14 residues. The germline gives CDR1 LNHDA, CDR2 SQIVND (reference sequence). The CDR3 here is CASSTRGGSGELFF. The CDR3 DNA is TGTGCCAGTAGTACAAGAGGAGGTTCCGGGGAGCTGTTTTTT.

The chain joins TRBV10-2 to TRBJ2-7, with 7 positions matching TRBD1. The CDR3 has 14 amino acids. The trim removed 2 bases at V and 3 bases at J, leaving 4 bases unmatched. CDR1 is WSHSY and CDR2 is SAAADI in the germline V gene. The CDR3: CASSETGVFYEQYF. The DNA of the CDR3 is TGCGCCAGCAGTGAGACAGGGGTGTTCTACGAGCAGTACTTC.

The genes are TRBV5-6 and TRBJ2-1; TRBD1 matches at 9 bases. The V gene's germline CDR1 is SGHDT and CDR2 YYEEEE. This CDR3 has 15 residues. The junction had 7 bases not matched to a gene; V was cut back by 0 bases and J by 9 bases. Here the CDR3 reads CASSLEGQGLGEQFF. CDR3 sequence (DNA): TGTGCCAGCAGCTTGGAGGGACAGGGTTTAGGTGAGCAGTTCTTC.

This clone showed up just a few times. The chain has TRBV19 and TRBJ2-1, with 9 bases that match TRBD1. Germline values: CDR1 LNHDA, CDR2 SQIVND (reference sequence). This CDR3 region has 16 residues. V shed 5 bases, J shed 6 bases, and the junction held 11 bases outside the gene matches. CDR3 loop: CASSSVATGGFNEQFF. Here the CDR3 DNA reads TGTGCCAGTAGTTCGGTCGCGACAGGGGGTTTCAATGAGCAGTTCTTC.

This chain connects TRBV9 to TRBJ2-3; D is perhaps TRBD1 (5 bases). The CDR3 is 16 residues long. CDR1 and CDR2 from the germline V gene are SGDLS and YYNGEE. V gave up 3 bases and J gave up 6 bases, with 20 bases separating them. In nucleotides, the CDR3 is TGTGCCAGCAGCGCTTCCAACCAGGGTCCCGGTGATACGCAGTATTTT. It is translated as CASSASNQGPGDTQYF.

The rearrangement links TRBV15 to TRBJ2-5, with unresolved D. Germline CDR1 is LNHNV and CDR2 is YYDKDF (reference sequence). The CDR3 consists of 14 residues. Trimming removed 0 bases at V and 4 bases at J, with 9 bases between. CDR3 protein: CATSRDEMRETQYF. The DNA for the CDR3 is TGTGCCACCAGCAGAGATGAAATGAGAGAGACCCAGTACTTC.

This chain links TRBV6-5 with TRBJ1-6, with 7 bases identical to TRBD1. The germline V gene encodes CDR1 MNHEY and CDR2 SVGAGI. This CDR3 spans 13 amino acids. The junction had 11 bases not matched to a gene; V was cut back by 11 bases and J by 10 bases. CDR3 DNA: TGTGCCGGAGGACAGGCGGCGGGATCACCCCTCCACTTT. This gives the protein CAGGQAAGSPLHF.

The rearrangement links TRBV5-4 to TRBJ2-3; 11 bases map to TRBD2. There are 16 residues in the CDR3. Trimming took 5 bases from V and 5 from J; bases not matched to a gene: 10. CDR1 is SGHNT, CDR2 YYREEE, per germline (reference sequence). The CDR3 bases are TGTGCCAGCAGGGGGAATCTAGCGGGGGGCATAGATACGCAGTATTTT. Its translation: CASRGNLAGGIDTQYF. The whole variable domain, remainder taken from reference TRBV5-4 and TRBJ2-3, is ETGVTQSPTHLIKTRGQQVTLRCSSQSGHNTVSWYQQALGQGPQFIFQYYREEENGRGNFPPRFSGLQFPNYSSELNVNALELDDSALYLCASRGNLAGGIDTQYFGPGTRLTVL.

The chain recombines TRBV11-3 with TRBJ1-5; no firm D call. CDR1 SGHNT and CDR2 YENEEA come from the germline V gene. The V gene lost 6 bases and the J gene lost 6 bases, with 6 bases spanning the gap. The CDR3 consists of 11 residues. In nucleotides, the CDR3 is TGTGCCAGCAGGCTACGTCAGCCCCAGCATTTT. Its translation: CASRLRQPQHF. The entire variable domain, with the rest obtained from reference TRBV11-3 and TRBJ1-5, is as follows: EAGVVQSPRYKIIEKKQPVAFWCNPISGHNTLYWYLQNLGQGPELLIRYENEEAVDDSQLPKDRFSAERLKGVDSTLKIQPAELGDSAVYLCASRLRQPQHFGDGTRLSIL.

This chain links TRBV7-8 with TRBJ2-1; 16 bases align to TRBD2. Looked up from germline, CDR1 is SGHVS and CDR2 is FQNEAQ. The CDR3 extends over 17 amino acids. V lost 1 base, J lost 4 bases, and 1 base stayed unmatched. CDR3 in DNA: TGTGCCAGCAGCTTAGAGGGACTAGCGGGGGGGTACAATGAGCAGTTCTTC. This sequence encodes CASSLEGLAGGYNEQFF.

The genes are TRBV5-1 and TRBJ2-1, with TRBD2 identical over 7 bases. The CDR3 length is 15 residues. Germline V gene sequence: CDR1 SGHRS, CDR2 YFSETQ. The V and J ends lost 4 bases and 12 bases, in that order; junction bases with no gene match: 16. DNA of the CDR3: TGCGCCAGCAGCCCGGCGGGGGAAAGTGTGAACGCGCAGTTCTTC. Translated: CASSPAGESVNAQFF. Together with reference TRBV5-1 and TRBJ2-1, the CDR3 gives the full variable domain: KAGVTQTPRYLIKTRGQQVTLSCSPISGHRSVSWYQQTPGQGLQFLFEYFSETQRNKGNFPGRFSGRQFSNSRSEMNVSTLELGDSALYLCASSPAGESVNAQFFGPGTRLTVL.